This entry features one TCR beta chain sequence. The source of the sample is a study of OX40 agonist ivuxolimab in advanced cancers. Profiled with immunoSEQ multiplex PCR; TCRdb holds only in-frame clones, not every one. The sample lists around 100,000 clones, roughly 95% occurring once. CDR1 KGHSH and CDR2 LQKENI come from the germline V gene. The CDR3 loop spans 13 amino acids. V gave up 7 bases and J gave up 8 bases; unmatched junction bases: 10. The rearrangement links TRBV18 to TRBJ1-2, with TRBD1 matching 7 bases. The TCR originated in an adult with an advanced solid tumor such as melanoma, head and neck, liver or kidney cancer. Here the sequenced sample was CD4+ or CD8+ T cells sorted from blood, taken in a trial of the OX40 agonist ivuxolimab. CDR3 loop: CASWDAGTAGYTF. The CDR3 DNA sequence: TGTGCCAGCTGGGACGCAGGGACAGCCGGCTACACCTTC.